The 24 T cell receptor beta chains below were found in one sample sequenced in a study of blood T cell repertoires in COVID-19. Here immunoSEQ multiplex PCR was the method, and the copy in TCRdb shows in-frame clones only, minus some. The data show 150,000 to 200,000 clones, more than 75% seen once. The sequenced sample consisted of peripheral blood. These receptors all come from a man aged 60-69 years with active or convalescent COVID-19.

The rearrangement joins TRBV12-5 to TRBJ2-1, with 12 positions matching TRBD2. Trimming took 6 bases from V and 8 from J; bases not matched to a gene: 17. The CDR3 sequence is 18 residues long. Germline V gene sequence: CDR1 LGHNT, CDR2 FRNRAP. CDR3 amino acids: CASGLHPSSGGGYHEQFF. The DNA for the CDR3 is TGTGCTAGTGGCCTCCACCCCTCTAGCGGGGGGGGTTACCATGAGCAGTTCTTC.

This clone appeared once. The V and J genes are TRBV6-5 and TRBJ1-1; 8 bases match TRBD1. Germline loops: CDR1 MNHEY, CDR2 SVGAGI. The CDR3 runs to 14 residues. The V gene end was trimmed by 6 bases and the J gene end by 6 bases; junction bases not matched to a gene: 9. The CDR3 here is CASSQDRDSPEAFF. The CDR3 DNA reads TGTGCCAGCAGCCAGGACAGGGACTCTCCTGAAGCTTTCTTT.

Regarding this clone: The same CDR3 arises from other DNA sequences in this sample as well. The J gene is TRBJ1-5, the V gene TRBV5-1; TRBD1 agrees at 7 bases. The CDR3 contains 15 residues. J was trimmed by 4 bases and V by 0 bases; bases with no gene match: 4. Germline CDR1 and CDR2: SGHRS and YFSETQ. CDR3 protein: CASSLGQGGNQPQHF. CDR3 in DNA: TGCGCCAGCAGCTTGGGACAGGGAGGAAATCAGCCCCAGCATTTT.

The chain uses TRBV5-4 and TRBJ2-5, with D possibly matching TRBD1 (8 bases). The length of the CDR3 is 13 residues. Germline CDR1 reads SGHNT; CDR2 reads YYREEE (reference sequence). V dropped 4 bases and J dropped 5 bases, with 12 bases sitting between them. The CDR3 loop is CASSLQGGETQYF. The CDR3 DNA sequence: TGTGCCAGCAGCCTACAGGGGGGGGAGACCCAGTACTTC.

The chain uses TRBV4-1 and TRBJ2-1; 12 nucleotides line up with TRBD2. The trim removed 1 base at V and 6 bases at J, leaving 4 bases unmatched. This CDR3 has 16 residues. Germline lookup yields CDR1 MGHRA and CDR2 YSYEKL. The CDR3 DNA follows: TGCGCCAGCAGCCAAGCCCCTAGCGGGGGGGCCAATGAGCAGTTCTTC. Amino acid sequence: CASSQAPSGGANEQFF.

This clone appeared once. The V and J genes are TRBV30 and TRBJ1-1; 11 nucleotides agree with TRBD1. From germline, CDR1 is GTSNPN and CDR2 SVGIG (reference sequence). The CDR3 loop spans 17 amino acids. Trimming took 4 bases from V and 1 from J; bases not matched to a gene: 11. CDR3 nucleotides: TGTGCCTGGACTAGAACCGGGACAGGGGGGACGAACACTGAAGCTTTCTTT. It encodes CAWTRTGTGGTNTEAFF.

The rearrangement joins TRBV10-3 to TRBJ2-1; D gene uncertain. V lost 6 bases to trimming and J lost 4 bases, with 13 bases between them. The CDR3 loop spans 14 amino acids. Germline V lookup: CDR1 ENHRY, CDR2 SYGVKD. The CDR3: CAIRTAPGYNEQFF. For the CDR3, the DNA is TGTGCCATCAGGACCGCCCCAGGTTACAATGAGCAGTTCTTC.

The chain joins TRBV19 to TRBJ1-2; perhaps TRBD1 as D (5 bases). The germline V and J ends were trimmed by 4 bases and 5 bases, with 14 bases remaining between them. CDR3 length: 14 amino acids. Germline values: CDR1 LNHDA, CDR2 SQIVND (reference sequence). This chain's CDR3 is CASSRSGVGYGYTF. CDR3 coding DNA: TGTGCCAGTAGTAGGTCGGGGGTTGGATATGGCTACACCTTC.

This rearrangement joins TRBV11-1 to TRBJ2-1, with 7 bases lining up with TRBD2. Trimming cost V 1 base and J 7 bases; bases outside gene matches: 10. The CDR3 length is 16 residues. Germline assignment: CDR1 SGHAT and CDR2 FQDESV (reference sequence). Here the CDR3 reads CASSLDARGRGNEQFF. The CDR3 region has the DNA TGTGCCAGCAGCTTAGACGCCCGCGGGAGAGGTAATGAGCAGTTCTTC. Based on the CDR3 plus reference TRBV11-1 and TRBJ2-1, the full variable domain is EAEVAQSPRYKITEKSQAVAFWCDPISGHATLYWYRQILGQGPELLVQFQDESVVDDSQLPKDRFSAERLKGVDSTLKIQPAELGDSAMYLCASSLDARGRGNEQFFGPGTRLTVL.

This rearrangement joins TRBV6-4 to TRBJ2-3; 8 bases line up with TRBD2. V shed 4 bases, J shed 3 bases, and the junction held 6 bases outside the gene matches. Germline V gene lookup returns CDR1 MRHNA and CDR2 SNTAGT. The CDR3 spans 15 residues. The CDR3 is CASSVTSAPTDTQYF. CDR3 nucleotides: TGTGCCAGCAGTGTGACTAGCGCCCCGACAGATACGCAGTATTTT.

The chain employs TRBV5-1 and TRBJ1-1, with 8 nucleotides matching TRBD1. The CDR3 length is 15 residues. The germline V gene has CDR1 SGHRS and CDR2 YFSETQ. J lost 0 bases, V lost 5 bases, and 6 bases had no gene match. DNA of the CDR3: TGCGCCAGCAGACCCCGGACAGGGATGAACACTGAAGCTTTCTTT. It is translated as CASRPRTGMNTEAFF.

Points on this clone: This sample includes further DNA sequences coding for the same CDR3. The genes are TRBV29-1 and TRBJ2-1, with no clear D. Germline V gene data show CDR1 as SQVTM and CDR2 as ANQGSEA. CDR3 length equals 13 residues. V lost 3 bases, J lost 4 bases, and 10 bases lay in between. CDR3 nucleotides: TGCAGCGTTGAGGGTCAGGAATACAATGAGCAGTTCTTC. Encoded protein: CSVEGQEYNEQFF.

The CDR3: CASTLGSIVFSEQFF. The CDR3 DNA reads TGTGCCAGTACTCTAGGCAGTATTGTCTTTAGTGAGCAGTTCTTC. The V call is TRBV19, the J call TRBJ2-1; D unclear. V was shortened by 7 bases and J by 9 bases, with 22 bases between the two germline ends. This CDR3 region has 15 residues. CDR1 and CDR2 (germline): LNHDA, SQIVND (reference sequence).

Comment on this clone: Distinct nucleotide sequences in the sample also encode this CDR3. The CDR3 reads CSVVAGSTDTQYF. The CDR3 nucleotides read TGCAGCGTTGTGGCAGGGAGCACAGATACGCAGTATTTT. The rearrangement joins TRBV29-1 to TRBJ2-3; TRBD1 is a possible D gene (5 bases). V was cut by 4 bases and J by 0 bases, with 8 bases left in between. CDR3 length: 13 residues. Germline CDR1 is SQVTM and CDR2 is ANQGSEA.

This clone was picked up one time. J is TRBJ1-1 and V is TRBV7-9, with D uncertain. V shed 2 bases and J shed 3 bases, with 4 bases lying between them. Germline loops: CDR1 SEHNR, CDR2 FQNEAQ (reference sequence). CDR3 size: 12 residues. The CDR3 DNA follows: TGTGCCAGCAGCTTATCTGACACTGAAGCTTTCTTT. This codes for CASSLSDTEAFF.

This chain joins TRBV6-5 and TRBJ2-5; 10 bases align to TRBD2. Germline V CDR1 and CDR2: MNHEY, SVGAGI. The trim removed 2 bases at V and 2 bases at J, leaving 5 bases unmatched. The CDR3 is made up of 16 amino acids. The CDR3 spells CASSYGLAGVQETQYF. DNA for the CDR3: TGTGCCAGCAGTTACGGTCTAGCGGGGGTTCAAGAGACCCAGTACTTC.

This chain links TRBV2 with TRBJ2-3; perhaps TRBD2 as D (6 bases). Germline V lookup: CDR1 SNHLY, CDR2 FYNNEI. This CDR3 contains 14 residues. V lost 4 bases and J lost 3, with 11 bases in between. CDR3 nucleotide sequence: TGTGCCAGCAGTGTCGGTGGGGGGACAGATACGCAGTATTTT. It yields the protein CASSVGGGTDTQYF.

The gene calls are TRBV30 and TRBJ2-7; D uncertain. The CDR3 loop spans 13 amino acids. Per the germline V gene, CDR1 is GTSNPN and CDR2 is SVGIG (reference sequence). V lost 3 bases and J 0 bases, leaving 9 bases between the germline ends. CDR3 coding DNA: TGTGCCTGGAGACAGTTACGCTCCTACGAGCAGTACTTC. Protein sequence: CAWRQLRSYEQYF.

The chain links TRBV10-1 to TRBJ2-3, with D tentatively TRBD2 (5 bases). V was cut by 2 bases and J by 1 base, with 10 bases left in between. Germline V gene data show CDR1 as WNHNN and CDR2 as SYGVQD (reference sequence). The CDR3 spans 15 residues. This chain's CDR3 is CASSEMAGRTDTQYF. CDR3 nucleotide sequence: TGCGCCAGCAGTGAGATGGCGGGCCGCACAGATACGCAGTATTTT.

The rearrangement links TRBV5-1 to TRBJ2-7; perhaps TRBD2 as D (6 bases). From germline, CDR1 is SGHRS and CDR2 YFSETQ. V lost 3 bases and J 6 bases, leaving 16 bases between the germline ends. The CDR3 is 14 residues long. The CDR3 DNA is TGCGCCAGCAGCTCCCTCCCGTCGGAGGGCGAGCAGTACTTC. Protein: CASSSLPSEGEQYF.

The chain recombines TRBV11-2 with TRBJ2-1; 8 bases map to TRBD1. Germline CDR1 and CDR2: SGHAT and FQNNGV. The ends lost 5 bases at V and 7 bases at J; junction bases unmatched: 13. The CDR3 has 16 amino acids. CDR3: CASSPWTGILENEQFF. CDR3 nucleotides: TGTGCCAGCAGCCCCTGGACAGGGATTTTAGAGAATGAGCAGTTCTTC. The variable domain in full, with the rest retrieved from reference TRBV11-2 and TRBJ2-1, is EAGVAQSPRYKIIEKRQSVAFWCNPISGHATLYWYQQILGQGPKLLIQFQNNGVVDDSQLPKDRFSAERLKGVDSTLKIQPAKLEDSAVYLCASSPWTGILENEQFFGPGTRLTVL.

The J gene is TRBJ1-2, the V gene TRBV5-6; 8 nucleotides agree with TRBD1. The CDR3 length is 13 residues. Germline loops: CDR1 SGHDT, CDR2 YYEEEE. V lost 1 base, J lost 8 bases, and 4 bases stayed unmatched. The CDR3 loop is CASSLRTGLGYTF. The CDR3 region has the DNA TGTGCCAGCAGCTTGAGGACAGGGTTAGGCTACACCTTC.

This chain connects TRBV6-1 to TRBJ1-6; the match to TRBD1 covers 7 bases. The CDR3 totals 16 residues. Looked up from germline, CDR1 is MNHNS and CDR2 is SASEGT. V lost 4 bases, J lost 8 bases, and 11 bases stayed unmatched. The CDR3 here is CASSVNRGQGDSPLHF. CDR3 sequence (DNA): TGTGCCAGCAGTGTTAACAGGGGCCAAGGAGATTCACCCCTCCACTTT.

V usage is TRBV6-1 and J usage is TRBJ1-6; D is perhaps TRBD1 (5 bases). The CDR3 has 14 residues. Germline V CDR1 and CDR2: MNHNS, SASEGT. V shed 2 bases and J shed 9 bases, with 11 bases lying between them. The CDR3 reads CASSESMGLSPLHF. The DNA for the CDR3 is TGTGCCAGCAGTGAATCTATGGGGCTTTCACCCCTCCACTTT.